Shown below are 30 T cell receptor beta chains from a single sample sequenced in a study of blood T cell repertoires in COVID-19. TCRdb's table, derived via immunoSEQ multiplex PCR, lists solely in-frame clones and lacks some. The sample contains fewer than 90,000 clones, 80% of which appear only once. The sequenced sample was peripheral blood. These receptors were collected from a woman at least 80 years old with acute or convalescent COVID-19.

The chain uses TRBV27 and TRBJ2-4, with 7 bases aligning to TRBD2. V shed 6 bases, J shed 1 base, and the junction held 12 bases outside the gene matches. Germline V gene lookup returns CDR1 MNHEY and CDR2 SMNVEV (reference sequence). The CDR3 length is 17 residues. For the CDR3, the DNA is TGTGCCAGCAGAGGGACCGCGGGGGTAGTTGCCAAAAACATTCAGTACTTC. It specifies CASRGTAGVVAKNIQYF.

The V gene is TRBV7-8, the J gene TRBJ1-2; D call uncertain. V lost 5 bases and J 4 bases, leaving 5 bases between the germline ends. The CDR3 runs 11 residues. Germline V gene lookup returns CDR1 SGHVS and CDR2 FQNEAQ. The CDR3 sequence: CASSLLYGYTF. CDR3 DNA sequence: TGTGCCAGCAGCCTCCTCTATGGCTACACCTTC.

The gene calls are TRBV3-1 (or the pseudogene TRBV3-2) and TRBJ2-1; 8 bases fit TRBD2. CDR1 LGHDT and CDR2 YNNKEL come from the germline V gene (reference sequence). CDR3 length: 15 residues. V lost 1 base, J lost 8 bases, and 7 bases stayed unmatched. The CDR3 bases are TGTGCCAGCAGCCAAGGTGGCGGGAGGCCCCATGAGCAGTTCTTC. Encoded protein: CASSQGGGRPHEQFF.

The rearrangement uses TRBV3-1 (or the pseudogene TRBV3-2) and TRBJ2-1; TRBD2 aligns across 9 bases. This CDR3 has 17 amino acids. CDR1 is LGHDT and CDR2 is YNNKEL in the germline V gene (reference sequence). V was pared by 0 bases and J by 15 bases, with 18 bases of the junction left unmatched. CDR3 loop: CASSQEDPRGGGMVRFF. CDR3 coding DNA: TGTGCCAGCAGCCAAGAAGACCCTCGCGGGGGGGGCATGGTTCGGTTCTTC.

The chain has TRBV6-5 and TRBJ1-3, with unresolved D. CDR1 MNHEY and CDR2 SVGAGI come from the germline V gene. The CDR3 totals 15 residues. V lost 4 bases and J lost 2, with 12 bases in between. The CDR3 bases are TGTGCCAGCAGTTTCGCGCCGGGAACTGGAAACACCATATATTTT. Protein product: CASSFAPGTGNTIYF.

There are a few counts of this clone. J is TRBJ2-5 and V is TRBV5-1; 10 bases agree with TRBD1. The CDR3 is made up of 14 amino acids. V lost 2 bases to trimming and J lost 3 bases; unmatched junction nucleotides: 1. Looked up from germline, CDR1 is SGHRS and CDR2 is YFSETQ. The DNA of the CDR3 is TGCGCCAGCAGCTTTGGGACAGGGGAAGAGACCCAGTACTTC. Protein product: CASSFGTGEETQYF.

The CDR3 loop is CSALTGENYEQYF. The CDR3 nucleotides are TGCAGCGCCTTAACAGGGGAAAACTACGAGCAGTACTTC. The chain carries TRBV29-1 and TRBJ2-7, with 7 nucleotides matching TRBD1. From germline, CDR1 is SQVTM and CDR2 ANQGSEA. This CDR3 region has 13 residues. The V segment lost 7 bases and the J segment 3 bases; nucleotides outside the gene matches: 9.

This chain links TRBV5-1 with TRBJ1-2; TRBD1 matches at 7 bases. This CDR3 has 17 residues. With V trimmed by 3 bases and J by 8 bases, 19 bases remained unmatched. CDR1 is SGHRS and CDR2 is YFSETQ in the germline V gene. The DNA for the CDR3 is TGCGCCAGCAGCTCCGCCACTCGAGGAGGGGGCGAAGGGGGCTACACCTTC. Amino acid sequence: CASSSATRGGGEGGYTF.

This clone was counted ten times or more. The V gene is TRBV19, the J gene TRBJ1-2, with a weak D call TRBD1 (6 bases). The CDR3 has 15 residues. Germline V gives CDR1 LNHDA, CDR2 SQIVND (reference sequence). The germline V and J ends were trimmed by 4 bases and 1 base, with 13 bases remaining between them. In nucleotides, the CDR3 is TGTGCCAGTAGTACGGACAGCGCGTTTAACTATGGCTACACCTTC. Protein product: CASSTDSAFNYGYTF.

The V and J genes are TRBV6-4 and TRBJ1-5; 7 positions agree with TRBD1. With 5 bases clipped from V and 4 bases from J, the junction kept 2 bases outside the gene matches. The germline gives CDR1 MRHNA, CDR2 SNTAGT. The CDR3 covers 13 residues. In DNA form, the CDR3 reads TGTGCCAGCAGTCTGACAGGGAATCAGCCCCAGCATTTT. This sequence encodes CASSLTGNQPQHF.

The rearrangement joins TRBV6-8 to TRBJ2-6; possible D gene TRBD2, 6 bases. The CDR3 is made up of 15 amino acids. V dropped 6 bases and J dropped 2 bases, with 11 bases sitting between them. CDR1 MNHGY and CDR2 SAAAGT come from the germline V gene. DNA for the CDR3: TGTGCCAGCAGGTGCGGGGAAGCTGGGGCCAACGTCCTGACTTTC. Encoded protein: CASRCGEAGANVLTF.

The rearrangement links TRBV10-3 to TRBJ2-7; 11 nucleotides align to TRBD1. The CDR3 spans 15 residues. The V segment lost 9 bases and the J segment 3 bases; nucleotides outside the gene matches: 10. Germline assignment: CDR1 ENHRY and CDR2 SYGVKD. This CDR3 is CAISPGQGVSYEQYF. The DNA for the CDR3 is TGTGCCATTTCACCGGGACAGGGGGTAAGCTACGAGCAGTACTTC.

This chain joins TRBV9 and TRBJ2-3, with 7 bases fitting TRBD1. This CDR3 comprises 14 residues. With 4 bases clipped from V and 2 bases from J, the junction kept 4 bases outside the gene matches. From germline, CDR1 is SGDLS and CDR2 YYNGEE. The CDR3 nucleotides are TGTGCCAGCAGCAACAGGGGCCACACAGATACGCAGTATTTT. Its protein product is CASSNRGHTDTQYF.

This clone was seen a single time. The chain's CDR3 is CASSLPGSGTDTQYF. In DNA form, the CDR3 reads TGCGCCAGCAGCTTGCCGGGTAGCGGGACAGATACGCAGTATTTT. The genes are TRBV5-1 and TRBJ2-3, with TRBD2 matching 7 bases. V shed 1 base, J shed 3 bases, and the junction held 5 bases outside the gene matches. CDR1 and CDR2 (germline): SGHRS, YFSETQ. The CDR3 runs 15 residues.

The V and J genes are TRBV12-3 or TRBV12-4 and TRBJ1-2; the D is unclear. Deletions cut 6 bases from V and 3 bases from J, with 8 bases between. This CDR3 comprises 12 residues. This chain's CDR3 is CASRRGDYGYTF. The CDR3 region has the DNA TGTGCCAGCAGACGCGGGGACTATGGCTACACCTTC.

This chain connects TRBV19 to TRBJ1-2; the D is unclear. V lost 3 bases and J 5 bases, leaving 16 bases between the germline ends. This CDR3 contains 15 residues. Germline CDR1 and CDR2: LNHDA and SQIVND (reference sequence). The CDR3 reads CASSIKGGAGYGYTF. CDR3 bases: TGTGCCAGTAGTATCAAGGGCGGAGCGGGGTATGGCTACACCTTC.

This clone was seen a handful of times. The V call is TRBV4-1, the J call TRBJ2-2, with TRBD2 matching 7 bases. The trim removed 3 bases at V and 4 bases at J, leaving 11 bases unmatched. The CDR3 spans 17 residues. Germline CDR1 and CDR2: MGHRA and YSYEKL. Here the CDR3 reads CASSHPGAGRGTGELFF. The CDR3, as DNA: TGCGCCAGCAGCCACCCAGGAGCGGGAAGAGGCACCGGGGAGCTGTTTTTT.

The chain's CDR3 is CASSDSMGADEQFF. The CDR3 DNA sequence: TGTGCCAGCAGTGACTCGATGGGGGCGGATGAGCAGTTCTTC. J is TRBJ2-1 and V is TRBV6-4, with D possibly matching TRBD1 (6 bases). Germline CDR1 reads MRHNA; CDR2 reads SNTAGT. The CDR3 totals 14 residues. The V and J ends lost 0 bases and 8 bases respectively, with 11 bases between them.

V is TRBV5-4 and J is TRBJ2-3, with 9 bases matching TRBD2. The CDR3 extends over 15 amino acids. The junction had 7 bases not matched to a gene; V was cut back by 4 bases and J by 4 bases. Germline V CDR1 and CDR2: SGHNT, YYREEE (reference sequence). CDR3 in amino acids: CASSPHGGRADTQYF. CDR3 DNA: TGTGCCAGCAGCCCCCATGGCGGGAGGGCAGATACGCAGTATTTT.

This clone was seen only a few times. The genes are TRBV12-3 or TRBV12-4 and TRBJ1-1; maybe TRBD1 (6 bases). The CDR3 covers 13 residues. The germline V and J ends were trimmed by 6 bases and 3 bases, with 11 bases remaining between them. CDR3 sequence (DNA): TGTGCCAGCAGCTCCGAGGGGGACACTGAAGCTTTCTTT. It specifies CASSSEGDTEAFF.

The chain links TRBV30 to TRBJ1-1; D gene ambiguous. Per the germline V gene, CDR1 is GTSNPN and CDR2 is SVGIG (reference sequence). Trimming pared 5 bases from V and 1 base from J, leaving 11 bases between. The CDR3 covers 13 residues. CDR3 sequence (DNA): TGTGCCTGGGAACAAGTCTCGAACACTGAAGCTTTCTTT. Translating gives CAWEQVSNTEAFF. Variable domain in full (rest from reference TRBV30 and TRBJ1-1): SQTIHQWPATLVQPVGSPLSLECTVEGTSNPNLYWYRQAAGRGLQLLFYSVGIGQISSEVPQNLSASRPQDRQFILSSKKLLLSDSGFYLCAWEQVSNTEAFFGQGTRLTVV.

This chain connects TRBV19 to TRBJ2-5; 11 bases agree with TRBD2. V lost 4 bases and J lost 5; bases outside the gene matches: 6. The CDR3 has 15 residues. Germline CDR1 LNHDA, CDR2 SQIVND (reference sequence). The DNA for the CDR3 is TGTGCCAGTAGTAGGCTAGCGGGAGGCAGTGAGACCCAGTACTTC. Translating gives CASSRLAGGSETQYF.

This clone was counted a few times. The V call is TRBV19, the J call TRBJ1-4; 7 bases match TRBD1. From germline, CDR1 is LNHDA and CDR2 SQIVND (reference sequence). V shed 5 bases and J 8 bases; nucleotides not matched to a gene: 2. This CDR3 is built from 12 residues. Written as DNA, the CDR3 is TGTGCCAGTAGTCGGGACAGAGAAAAACTGTTTTTT. This encodes CASSRDREKLFF.

Comments on this clone: The same CDR3 is also encoded by other DNA sequences in this sample. This chain connects TRBV13 to TRBJ2-7, with TRBD1 identical over 7 bases. CDR1 is PRHDT and CDR2 is FYEKMQ in the germline V gene (reference sequence). This CDR3 is built from 14 residues. Trimming at V came to 2 bases and at J to 0 bases, leaving 1 base not matched to a gene. The CDR3 bases are TGTGCCAGCAGCTTACCAGGGGGCTCCTACGAGCAGTACTTC. Its protein is CASSLPGGSYEQYF.

The chain has TRBV7-9 and TRBJ2-7; 8 bases match TRBD1. Germline values: CDR1 SEHNR, CDR2 FQNEAQ (reference sequence). The CDR3 length is 14 residues. Losses at the gene ends were 5 bases for V and 1 base for J; bases not matched to a gene: 4. Here the CDR3 DNA reads TGTGCCAGCAGCCGGACAGGGCCATCCTACGAGCAGTACTTC. Translation gives CASSRTGPSYEQYF.

This rearrangement joins TRBV15 to TRBJ2-7, with D perhaps TRBD2 (6 bases). CDR3 length: 14 residues. Trimming removed 8 bases at V and 4 bases at J, with 18 bases between. Germline lookup yields CDR1 LNHNV and CDR2 YYDKDF (reference sequence). For the CDR3, the DNA is TGTGCCACCGGAAGACGGCGGGATTCGTACGAGCAGTACTTC. Its protein product is CATGRRRDSYEQYF.

The chain carries TRBV5-4 and TRBJ1-2, with 10 positions matching TRBD1. The CDR3 is made up of 15 amino acids. Germline V gene lookup returns CDR1 SGHNT and CDR2 YYREEE (reference sequence). Germline trimming cut 2 bases from V and 4 bases from J; bases unmatched to any gene: 5. CDR3 sequence (DNA): TGTGCCAGCAGCTTACCGGGACAGGGGATCTATGGCTACACCTTC. Protein sequence: CASSLPGQGIYGYTF.

The chain is built from TRBV2 and TRBJ1-5; 10 nucleotides align to TRBD1. Germline loops: CDR1 SNHLY, CDR2 FYNNEI. The CDR3 runs 14 residues. Trimming removed 8 bases from V and 4 bases from J; junction bases left unmatched: 5. Here the CDR3 DNA reads TGTGCCAGCGTACGGGACAGGGGAAATCAGCCCCAGCATTTT. Amino acid sequence: CASVRDRGNQPQHF. Full variable domain (rest looked up from reference TRBV2 and TRBJ1-5): EPEVTQTPSHQVTQMGQEVILRCVPISNHLYFYWYRQILGQKVEFLVSFYNNEISEKSEIFDDQFSVERPDGSNFTLKIRSTKLEDSAMYFCASVRDRGNQPQHFGDGTRLSIL.

The chain carries TRBV29-1 and TRBJ1-1; D unclear. The ends were cut back, 6 bases at V and 1 base at J, with 9 bases in the middle. Germline lookup yields CDR1 SQVTM and CDR2 ANQGSEA. This CDR3 contains 12 residues. CDR3 nucleotide sequence: TGCAGCGTGAGACGACAGAACACTGAAGCTTTCTTT. This codes for CSVRRQNTEAFF.

The chain carries TRBV6-5 and TRBJ2-3, with D uncertain. Trimming pared 6 bases from V and 5 bases from J, leaving 9 bases between. The CDR3 contains 12 residues. In germline, CDR1 is MNHEY, CDR2 SVGAGI. The CDR3 region has the DNA TGTGCCAGCAGATCGACTGAAGATACGCAGTATTTT. Its protein product is CASRSTEDTQYF.